A single sample gave rise to the 18 T cell receptor beta chains below, sequenced in a study of T cells in localized non-small cell lung cancer. TCRdb keeps only in-frame clones here, not all; method: immunoSEQ multiplex PCR. Here the sample spans 52,000 or so clones, approximately 80% being singletons. The sample in question was peripheral blood mononuclear cells, obtained before any cancer treatment. The receptors stem from a man aged 35 to 70 with stage III lung adenocarcinoma.

The J gene is TRBJ2-1, the V gene TRBV19; TRBD2 matches at 10 bases. The CDR3 is 14 residues long. Losses at the gene ends were 9 bases for V and 6 bases for J; bases not matched to a gene: 8. Germline V gene lookup returns CDR1 LNHDA and CDR2 SQIVND (reference sequence). Written as DNA, the CDR3 is TGTGCCAGCAAAACACTAGCGGGATCCAATGAGCAGTTCTTC. It encodes CASKTLAGSNEQFF.

J is TRBJ1-1 and V is TRBV18, with D tentatively TRBD1 (5 bases). Germline V gene sequence: CDR1 KGHSH, CDR2 LQKENI. The CDR3 loop spans 15 amino acids. Trimming shortened V by 3 bases and J by 3 bases, and 14 bases separated the two germline ends. CDR3 protein: CASSPRGGLDTEAFF. The CDR3 DNA reads as TGTGCCAGCTCACCGCGGGGGGGTTTGGACACTGAAGCTTTCTTT.

In this sample, this clone turned up once. The gene calls are TRBV6-6 and TRBJ1-5; TRBD1 matches at 7 bases. V trimming: 5 bases; J trimming: 3 bases; junction bases outside the gene matches: 4. The germline CDR1 and CDR2 sequences are MNHNY and SVGAGI (reference sequence). The CDR3 runs to 14 residues. CDR3 amino acids: CASSRDSPNQPQHF. CDR3 in DNA: TGTGCCAGCAGTCGGGACAGTCCCAATCAGCCCCAGCATTTT.

This clone has just a few counts. The chain is built from TRBV19 and TRBJ2-3; D is perhaps TRBD1 or TRBD2 (6 bases each). The CDR3 runs 18 residues. Trimming stripped 0 bases from V and 4 bases from J, with 20 bases between. The germline V gene has CDR1 LNHDA and CDR2 SQIVND (reference sequence). The CDR3: CASSIDGGWRGRADTQYF. CDR3 nucleotide sequence: TGTGCCAGTAGTATAGATGGGGGCTGGCGGGGAAGGGCAGATACGCAGTATTTT.

The V and J genes are TRBV7-9 and TRBJ1-2; TRBD1 might be the D (6 bases). Germline CDR1 is SEHNR and CDR2 is FQNEAQ (reference sequence). Trimming took off 4 bases at V and 7 bases at J, with 16 bases between the two ends. This CDR3 has 14 residues. CDR3 DNA sequence: TGTGCCAGCAGCTCAGGGTTGGGGGGCTTTGGCTACACCTTC. This encodes CASSSGLGGFGYTF.

This chain connects TRBV7-9 to TRBJ1-2; 12 nucleotides align to TRBD1. This CDR3 is 15 amino acids long. Germline V gives CDR1 SEHNR, CDR2 FQNEAQ (reference sequence). V dropped 5 bases and J dropped 11; count of bases not matched to a gene: 12. CDR3 bases: TGTGCCAGCAGCCCCCCGGGACAGGGGGCGACGTGGTACACCTTC. This translates into CASSPPGQGATWYTF.

The CDR3 DNA reads TGTGCCAGCAGCTGGGGGCAGGGGTACGGAAACACCATATATTTT. Translating gives CASSWGQGYGNTIYF. J is TRBJ1-3 and V is TRBV11-3; perhaps TRBD1 as D (6 bases). V was trimmed by 4 bases and J by 4 bases, leaving 14 bases between them. CDR1 and CDR2 (germline): SGHNT, YENEEA. The CDR3 runs to 15 residues.

The rearrangement uses TRBV11-2 and TRBJ2-1; 7 nucleotides match TRBD1. Germline values: CDR1 SGHAT, CDR2 FQNNGV. V shed 2 bases and J 5 bases; nucleotides not matched to a gene: 0. This CDR3 has 13 residues. DNA of the CDR3: TGTGCCAGCAGCTTAACAGGGGACAATGAGCAGTTCTTC. Translated: CASSLTGDNEQFF. Full variable domain (outside the CDR3, taken from reference TRBV11-2 and TRBJ2-1): EAGVAQSPRYKIIEKRQSVAFWCNPISGHATLYWYQQILGQGPKLLIQFQNNGVVDDSQLPKDRFSAERLKGVDSTLKIQPAKLEDSAVYLCASSLTGDNEQFFGPGTRLTVL.

V and J are TRBV30 and TRBJ1-1; D might be TRBD1 (5 bases). The CDR3 is 14 amino acids. Germline values: CDR1 GTSNPN, CDR2 SVGIG (reference sequence). Deletions cut 2 bases from V and 4 bases from J, with 14 bases between. CDR3 region: CAWSSFAGGTEAFF. Here the CDR3 DNA reads TGTGCCTGGAGTTCCTTCGCTGGGGGCACTGAAGCTTTCTTT. Variable domain in full (rest from reference TRBV30 and TRBJ1-1): SQTIHQWPATLVQPVGSPLSLECTVEGTSNPNLYWYRQAAGRGLQLLFYSVGIGQISSEVPQNLSASRPQDRQFILSSKKLLLSDSGFYLCAWSSFAGGTEAFFGQGTRLTVV.

The V call is TRBV6-5, the J call TRBJ2-7; no firm D call. The V and J ends lost 4 bases and 1 base respectively, with 11 bases between them. The CDR3 consists of 14 residues. Per germline, CDR1 MNHEY and CDR2 SVGAGI. CDR3 coding DNA: TGTGCCAGCAGTTTTAGAATATCTTCCTACGAGCAGTACTTC. Translated, it gives CASSFRISSYEQYF.

There are a few counts of this clone. In DNA form, the CDR3 reads TGTGCCAGCAGCTTTTGGGGGCTCCCTGAAGCTTTCTTT. Translation: CASSFWGLPEAFF. This chain joins TRBV5-6 and TRBJ1-1, with D perhaps matching TRBD1 (6 bases). Germline CDR1 is SGHDT and CDR2 is YYEEEE. The V and J ends lost 2 bases and 6 bases respectively, with 11 bases between them. This CDR3 region has 13 residues.

This clone appeared a few times. The genes are TRBV9 and TRBJ1-2, with no clear D. Germline V CDR1 and CDR2: SGDLS, YYNGEE. CDR3 length: 14 amino acids. V was pared by 3 bases and J by 2 bases, with 11 bases between. The CDR3 spells CASSENPGNYGYTF. The CDR3 DNA follows: TGTGCCAGCAGCGAAAATCCGGGAAACTATGGCTACACCTTC.

The chain carries TRBV5-6 and TRBJ2-3; D is undetermined. This CDR3 has 11 residues. Looked up from germline, CDR1 is SGHDT and CDR2 is YYEEEE. Between the trimmed V and J ends, which lost 2 bases and 6 bases, there was a span of 4 bases. The DNA for the CDR3 is TGTGCCAGCAGCTTTTGGGATACGCAGTATTTT. It specifies CASSFWDTQYF.

The chain is built from TRBV11-3 and TRBJ1-1; D gene ambiguous. The CDR3 has 13 amino acids. CDR1 and CDR2 from the germline V gene are SGHNT and YENEEA. V lost 3 bases and J lost 3, with 8 bases in between. The CDR3: CASSFGEDTEAFF. Here the CDR3 DNA reads TGTGCCAGCAGCTTTGGGGAGGACACTGAAGCTTTCTTT.

This rearrangement joins TRBV4-2 to TRBJ1-2, with no clear D. V shed 1 base and J shed 2 bases, with 20 bases lying between them. CDR3 length equals 18 residues. CDR1 is LGHNA, CDR2 YNFKEQ, per germline. CDR3 in DNA: TGTGCCAGCAGCCAAGTAGGTAGGTCATCGGCATCGAACTATGGCTACACCTTC. Encoded protein: CASSQVGRSSASNYGYTF.

The chain has TRBV13 and TRBJ1-1; tentative D call: TRBD1 (5 bases). V shed 6 bases and J shed 5 bases, with 13 bases lying between them. This CDR3 is built from 13 residues. The germline V gene has CDR1 PRHDT and CDR2 FYEKMQ (reference sequence). This chain's CDR3 is CASRTWQGTEAFF. The CDR3 nucleotides read TGTGCCAGCAGAACCTGGCAGGGAACTGAAGCTTTCTTT.

CDR3 sequence (DNA): TGCGCCAGCAGTGATCGACCCCCGAGTGAGCAGTTCTTC. Translating it yields CASSDRPPSEQFF. The chain couples TRBV10-2 to TRBJ2-1; the D is unclear. V was clipped by 3 bases and J by 9 bases, with 12 bases between them. Germline lookup yields CDR1 WSHSY and CDR2 SAAADI. This CDR3 is 13 amino acids long.

The V call is TRBV19, the J call TRBJ2-5; D is possibly TRBD1 or TRBD2 (5 bases each). Trimming cost V 6 bases and J 4 bases, with 15 bases left between them. Looked up from germline, CDR1 is LNHDA and CDR2 is SQIVND (reference sequence). The CDR3 covers 14 residues. The CDR3 sequence is CASSTWGSGETQYF. CDR3 in DNA: TGTGCCAGTAGCACATGGGGGAGTGGAGAGACCCAGTACTTC.